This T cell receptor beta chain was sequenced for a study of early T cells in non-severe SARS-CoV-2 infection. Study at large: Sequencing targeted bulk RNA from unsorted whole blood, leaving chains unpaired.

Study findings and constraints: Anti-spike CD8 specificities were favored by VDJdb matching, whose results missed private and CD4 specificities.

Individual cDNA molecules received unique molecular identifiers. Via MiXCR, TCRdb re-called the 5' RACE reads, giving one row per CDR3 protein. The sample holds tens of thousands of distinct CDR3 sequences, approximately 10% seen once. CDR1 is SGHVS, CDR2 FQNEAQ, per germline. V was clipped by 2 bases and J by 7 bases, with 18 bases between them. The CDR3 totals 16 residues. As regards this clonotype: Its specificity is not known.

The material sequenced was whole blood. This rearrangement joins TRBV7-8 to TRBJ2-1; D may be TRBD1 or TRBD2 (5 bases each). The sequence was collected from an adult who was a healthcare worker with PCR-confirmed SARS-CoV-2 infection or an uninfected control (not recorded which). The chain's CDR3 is CASSLHRLTPGNEQFF. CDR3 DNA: TGTGCCAGCAGCTTACACAGGTTAACCCCGGGAAATGAGCAGTTCTTC.